Following are 24 T cell receptor beta chains from one sample sequenced in a study of T cell responses to AZD1222 COVID-19 vaccine. Profiling relied on immunoSEQ multiplex PCR, and the TCRdb table lists in-frame clones only, not all of them. This repertoire shows approximately 110,000 clones, around 87% found once; its top ten account for 2% to 3%. The sample here was peripheral blood, taken on day 0 of AZD1222 vaccination. The receptor set was obtained from an adult in good health.

The gene calls are TRBV5-4 and TRBJ2-3; D remains unclear. V lost 4 bases to trimming and J lost 2 bases, with 14 bases between them. This CDR3 region has 15 residues. Germline lookup yields CDR1 SGHNT and CDR2 YYREEE (reference sequence). The CDR3 DNA reads TGTGCCAGCAGCGGCTTTCACGGATCCACAGATACGCAGTATTTT. Translation gives CASSGFHGSTDTQYF.

The CDR3 loop is CASSPDAGPIYF. CDR3 coding DNA: TGTGCCAGCAGTCCGGACGCCGGACCCATATATTTT. The chain is built from TRBV12-3 or TRBV12-4 and TRBJ1-3; D unresolved. This CDR3 region has 12 residues. Trimming pared 5 bases from V and 11 bases from J, leaving 13 bases between.

This clone was seen only once. The CDR3 nucleotides read TGTGCCAGTGGGGGAGGGAAAGACACCGGGGAGCTGTTTTTT. Amino acids: CASGGGKDTGELFF. The genes are TRBV19 and TRBJ2-2; the match to TRBD2 covers 7 bases. The CDR3 runs 14 residues. The V and J ends lost 8 bases and 3 bases, in that order; junction bases with no gene match: 6. Germline CDR1 and CDR2: LNHDA and SQIVND (reference sequence). Using reference TRBV19 and TRBJ2-2 for the parts outside the CDR3, the full variable domain is DGGITQSPKYLFRKEGQNVTLSCEQNLNHDAMYWYRQDPGQGLRLIYYSQIVNDFQKGDIAEGYSVSREKKESFPLTVTSAQKNPTAFYLCASGGGKDTGELFFGEGSRLTVL.

This clone showed up just a few times. The chain couples TRBV19 to TRBJ1-1, with a weak D call TRBD1 (6 bases). V was trimmed by 1 base and J by 0 bases, leaving 12 bases between them. The CDR3 length is 16 residues. CDR1 is LNHDA, CDR2 SQIVND, per germline (reference sequence). The CDR3 loop is CASSIGTGTLNTEAFF. The CDR3 DNA is TGTGCCAGTAGTATAGGTACAGGGACCCTGAACACTGAAGCTTTCTTT.

The sample holds one count of this clone. The V gene is TRBV9, the J gene TRBJ1-3; D uncertain. The CDR3 sequence is 17 residues long. Germline V lookup: CDR1 SGDLS, CDR2 YYNGEE. Deletions cut 3 bases from V and 0 bases from J, with 16 bases between. CDR3 region: CASSGEASIVSGNTIYF. The CDR3 DNA sequence: TGTGCCAGCAGCGGGGAAGCGTCTATCGTCTCTGGAAACACCATATATTTT.

This clone was recorded a few times. The rearrangement links TRBV5-4 to TRBJ2-2; D is unclear. The CDR3 is 12 residues long. Germline V gene data show CDR1 as SGHNT and CDR2 as YYREEE (reference sequence). V lost 4 bases and J lost 6, with 7 bases in between. CDR3 loop: CASSPKSGELFF. CDR3 DNA: TGTGCCAGCAGCCCCAAATCCGGGGAGCTGTTTTTT.

This chain links TRBV19 with TRBJ1-5, with 8 positions matching TRBD1. Germline V gives CDR1 LNHDA, CDR2 SQIVND (reference sequence). With 6 bases clipped from V and 12 bases from J, the junction kept 10 bases outside the gene matches. This CDR3 spans 13 amino acids. Here the CDR3 reads CASSQTGAPLQHF. CDR3 DNA: TGTGCCAGTAGCCAGACAGGGGCCCCACTCCAGCATTTT.

The chain couples TRBV4-2 to TRBJ2-2, with D possibly being TRBD1 (6 bases). Germline assignment: CDR1 LGHNA and CDR2 YNFKEQ. V was cut by 4 bases and J by 2 bases, with 8 bases left in between. The CDR3 is 14 residues long. CDR3 region: CASSRDTNTGELFF. CDR3 bases: TGTGCCAGCAGCCGGGACACTAACACCGGGGAGCTGTTTTTT.

This chain joins TRBV24-1 and TRBJ2-1, with D perhaps being TRBD1 or TRBD2 (6 bases each). Germline values: CDR1 KGHDR, CDR2 SFDVKD. The germline V and J ends were trimmed by 2 bases and 6 bases, with 16 bases remaining between them. The CDR3 is made up of 16 amino acids. The CDR3 protein is CATSDSKGGIVNEQFF. The DNA for the CDR3 is TGTGCCACCAGTGATTCGAAGGGGGGCATCGTCAATGAGCAGTTCTTC.

The chain carries TRBV5-5 and TRBJ1-6, with TRBD1 as a possible D gene (5 bases). CDR1 is SGHKS, CDR2 YYEKEE, per germline (reference sequence). The CDR3 has 13 amino acids. V dropped 2 bases and J dropped 8 bases, with 8 bases sitting between them. CDR3 sequence (DNA): TGTGCCAGCAGCTTCTTAGGGGATTCACCCCTCCACTTT. Protein: CASSFLGDSPLHF.

The chain uses TRBV12-3 or TRBV12-4 and TRBJ1-1; the D is unclear. The CDR3 spans 12 residues. V lost 5 bases and J 4 bases, leaving 8 bases between the germline ends. CDR3 in DNA: TGTGCCAGCAGTCGAGGGAGCACTGAAGCTTTCTTT. Encoded protein: CASSRGSTEAFF.

A single count supports this clone. The V gene is TRBV11-3, the J gene TRBJ2-1; D is uncertain. CDR1 is SGHNT and CDR2 is YENEEA in the germline V gene. V lost 4 bases and J lost 10, with 11 bases in between. CDR3 size: 12 residues. CDR3 DNA: TGTGCCAGCAGCTCGATATCGGCGGAGCAGTTCTTC. Its protein is CASSSISAEQFF.

The gene calls are TRBV5-1 and TRBJ1-1; 8 bases match TRBD1. Germline-derived CDR1 and CDR2 are SGHRS and YFSETQ. V dropped 3 bases and J dropped 1; count of bases not matched to a gene: 5. This CDR3 is built from 15 residues. The CDR3 is CASSSPDRGNTEAFF. In DNA form, the CDR3 reads TGCGCCAGCAGCTCGCCCGACAGGGGGAACACTGAAGCTTTCTTT.

The chain uses TRBV9 and TRBJ1-2; the D gene is possibly TRBD1 (5 bases). The CDR3 is 14 residues long. Germline V CDR1 and CDR2: SGDLS, YYNGEE. The V end lost 3 bases, the J end lost 1 base, and 10 bases lay between the germline ends. The CDR3 DNA sequence: TGTGCCAGCAGCGCACAGGTTAGTAACTATGGCTACACCTTC. Translated: CASSAQVSNYGYTF.

V gene TRBV20-1 combines with J gene TRBJ2-1; D unclear. The CDR3 length is 15 residues. Germline-derived CDR1 and CDR2 are DFQATT and SNEGSKA (reference sequence). The V end lost 3 bases, the J end lost 2 bases, and 14 bases lay between the germline ends. The CDR3 nucleotides are TGCAGTGCTAGTGGGCCGGGTGAAGCCTACAATGAGCAGTTCTTC. Translating gives CSASGPGEAYNEQFF.

This chain links TRBV19 with TRBJ1-5, with D perhaps TRBD1 (6 bases). The CDR3 sequence is 16 residues long. Deletions cut 5 bases from V and 2 bases from J, with 16 bases between. Germline V gene sequence: CDR1 LNHDA, CDR2 SQIVND (reference sequence). The DNA for the CDR3 is TGTGCCAGTAGTGCGACTACAGGGTCTGGCAATCAGCCCCAGCATTTT. Translated, it gives CASSATTGSGNQPQHF.

V is TRBV5-1 and J is TRBJ2-3, with D possibly matching TRBD2 (6 bases). This CDR3 spans 14 amino acids. In germline, CDR1 is SGHRS, CDR2 YFSETQ. Deletions cut 1 base from V and 6 bases from J, with 12 bases between. The CDR3 reads CASSLQEGLDTQYF. The CDR3, as DNA: TGCGCCAGCAGCTTGCAGGAGGGCTTGGATACGCAGTATTTT.

Turning to this clone: One junction end disagrees with the germline gene, perhaps due to a read error. The chain employs TRBV29-1 and TRBJ2-3; 8 bases agree with TRBD2. CDR3 length: 14 amino acids. Germline values: CDR1 SQVTM, CDR2 ANQGSEA. The chain's CDR3 is CSVEAGASTDTQYF. For the CDR3, the DNA is TGCAGCGTCGAAGCGGGAGCAAGCACAGATACGCAGTATTTT.

J is TRBJ2-3 and V is TRBV7-9; 9 bases map to TRBD2. The germline V gene has CDR1 SEHNR and CDR2 FQNEAQ (reference sequence). There are 15 residues in the CDR3. With 8 bases clipped from V and 1 base from J, the junction kept 7 bases outside the gene matches. CDR3 in amino acids: CASSPSGMGTDTQYF. DNA for the CDR3: TGTGCCAGCTCCCCTAGCGGGATGGGCACAGATACGCAGTATTTT.

This chain uses TRBV7-6 with TRBJ1-1; D not certain. This CDR3 has 14 residues. From germline, CDR1 is SGHVS and CDR2 FNYEAQ. Trimming removed 1 base from V and 2 bases from J, with 8 bases in between. The CDR3, as DNA: TGTGCCAGCAGCTTAGGCTTTGGAAACACTGAAGCTTTCTTT. Translated, it gives CASSLGFGNTEAFF.

This chain connects TRBV5-4 to TRBJ2-7; TRBD2 is a possible D gene (6 bases). The CDR3 spans 14 residues. Germline V lookup: CDR1 SGHNT, CDR2 YYREEE (reference sequence). Trimming took 4 bases from V and 1 from J, leaving 12 bases between them. CDR3 region: CASSPTSLSYEQYF. CDR3 in DNA: TGTGCCAGCAGCCCGACTAGTCTTTCCTACGAGCAGTACTTC.

This chain joins TRBV6-5 and TRBJ2-5, with 7 nucleotides matching TRBD2. Germline V lookup: CDR1 MNHEY, CDR2 SVGAGI. CDR3 length: 14 amino acids. The V and J ends lost 7 bases and 2 bases, in that order; junction bases with no gene match: 7. CDR3 DNA: TGTGCCAGCACTGCTAGCGGAATTCAAGAGACCCAGTACTTC. Residues: CASTASGIQETQYF.

The V call is TRBV14, the J call TRBJ2-7; weak D call: TRBD2 (5 bases). Germline V gene lookup returns CDR1 SGHDN and CDR2 FVKESK. V was cut by 1 base and J by 1 base, with 11 bases left in between. The CDR3 is 15 residues long. CDR3 DNA sequence: TGTGCCAGCAGCCAAGTCGGACTGAGATCCTACGAGCAGTACTTC. It encodes CASSQVGLRSYEQYF.

V gene TRBV12-2 combines with J gene TRBJ2-3; TRBD2, the D gene given by the table, was not confirmed from the DNA. TRBV12-2 is a documented pseudogene. CDR3 length: 12 amino acids. CDR3 coding DNA: TGTGCAAGTCGCTTATCTCCAGATACGCAGTATTTT. This sequence encodes CASRLSPDTQYF.